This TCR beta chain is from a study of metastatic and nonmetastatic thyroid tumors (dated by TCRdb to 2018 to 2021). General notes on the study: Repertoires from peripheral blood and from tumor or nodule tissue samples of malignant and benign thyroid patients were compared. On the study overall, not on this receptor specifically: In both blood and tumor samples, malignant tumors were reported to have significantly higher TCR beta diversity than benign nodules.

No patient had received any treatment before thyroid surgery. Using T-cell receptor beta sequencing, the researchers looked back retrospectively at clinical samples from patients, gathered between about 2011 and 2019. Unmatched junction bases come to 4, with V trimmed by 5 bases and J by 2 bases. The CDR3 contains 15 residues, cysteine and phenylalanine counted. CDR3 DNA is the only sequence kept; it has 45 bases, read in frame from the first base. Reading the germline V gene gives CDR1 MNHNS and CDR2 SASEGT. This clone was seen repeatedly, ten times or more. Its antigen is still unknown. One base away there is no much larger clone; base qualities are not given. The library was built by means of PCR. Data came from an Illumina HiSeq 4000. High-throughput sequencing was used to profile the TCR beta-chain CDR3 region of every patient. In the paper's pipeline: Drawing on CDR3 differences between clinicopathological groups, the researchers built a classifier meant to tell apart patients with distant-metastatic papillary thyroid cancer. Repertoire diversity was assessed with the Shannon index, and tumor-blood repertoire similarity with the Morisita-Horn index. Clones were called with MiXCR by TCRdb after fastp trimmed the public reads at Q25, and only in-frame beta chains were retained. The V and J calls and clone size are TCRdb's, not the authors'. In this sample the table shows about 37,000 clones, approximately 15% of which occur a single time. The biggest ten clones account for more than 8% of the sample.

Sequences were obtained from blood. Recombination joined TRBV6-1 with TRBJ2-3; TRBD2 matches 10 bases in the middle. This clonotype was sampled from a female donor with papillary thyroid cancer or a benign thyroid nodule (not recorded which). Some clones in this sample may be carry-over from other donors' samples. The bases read TGTGCCAGCAGTCTAACTAGCGGGAACACAGATACGCAGTATTTT. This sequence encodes CASSLTSGNTDTQYF.